This T cell receptor beta chain was profiled in a study of cytomegalovirus exposure and HLA in healthy donors. General study results and limits: Because they were indistinguishable, some V segments, including TRBV6-2 and TRBV6-3, were excluded.

V gave up 3 bases and J gave up 8 bases; unmatched junction bases: 4. The germline V gene has CDR1 MNHEY and CDR2 SMNVEV (reference sequence). The CDR3 totals 13 residues. There are a few counts of this clone. Its antigen is currently unknown. The study ran its PCR with 60 Vbeta and 13 Jbeta primers. Method: immunoSEQ multiplex PCR; TCRdb's copy keeps in-frame clones and lacks some. In the table there are about 150,000 clones, 65% to 90% of which are singletons. Sequenced: PBMCs. The TCR sequence derives from a woman in her 30s in good health and CMV-seronegative. J is TRBJ2-1 and V is TRBV27; 7 bases align to TRBD1. The CDR3 sequence is CASSLLGGDEQFF. CDR3 DNA sequence: TGTGCCAGCAGTTTGCTAGGGGGCGATGAGCAGTTCTTC.